This T cell receptor beta chain is from a study of CD8 T cells in ankylosing spondylitis. Findings and limits, study-wide: As for the disease-linked clones, they showed a CD8+ phenotype and occurred at relatively low frequencies in peripheral blood. Reportedly, matched ankylosing spondylitis synovial fluid was significantly enriched for disease-linked clones. Seemingly distinctive of ankylosing spondylitis blood was a TCR beta motif formed by eight highly homologous variants.

TCRdb reanalysed the 5' RACE reads using MiXCR and keeps one entry per CDR3 protein. Of over 150,000 distinct CDR3 sequences detected, about 20% appear once; the ten largest clones hold roughly 4.5%. The sample holds many counts of this clonotype. Antigen specificity is unknown. V was clipped by 0 bases and J by 7 bases, with 16 bases between them. Germline V gene lookup returns CDR1 SGHNT and CDR2 YENEEA. The CDR3 length is 16 residues. Sequenced material: blood, either unsorted or a sorted T cell fraction (not recorded which). The sequence was obtained from a male donor aged 5 to 29 with ankylosing spondylitis or in good health (not recorded which). The chain has TRBV11-3 and TRBJ2-1; perhaps TRBD1 as D (6 bases). The CDR3 DNA follows: TGTGCCAGCAGCTTAGACCCCAGGGGTGGTGAGAATGAGCAGTTCTTC. Amino acid sequence: CASSLDPRGGENEQFF.